This is a list of T cell receptor beta chains from one sample in a study of blood T cells in healthy people across ages. TCRdb reprocessed the 5' RACE reads via MiXCR and lists one record per CDR3 protein. The sample includes some 1,000,000 distinct CDR3 sequences, approximately 25% of them seen just once. This sample also belongs to another study, concerning T cells of mothers and their children.

Sequencing was done on a sample of blood. These receptors were taken from a girl aged 2-9 years in good health. The CDR3 runs from the conserved cysteine through the conserved F or W. A D gene is named only where the DNA matches it firmly. The size of a clone is reported for some rows only, either as once, few or many, or as a class for expanded clones.

j_gene | abundance | v_gene | d_gene | CDR3aa | CDR3nt
TRBJ2-1 | - | TRBV7-3 | - | CASSLTNGNEQFF | TGTGCCAGCAGCTTAACTAACGGTAATGAGCAGTTCTTC
TRBJ2-3 | - | TRBV27 | TRBD2 | CASSLAGAFTDTQYF | TGTGCCAGCAGCCTAGCGGGAGCGTTCACAGATACGCAGTATTTT
TRBJ2-1 | once | TRBV20-1 | TRBD1 | CSARPYRDSYNGQFF | TGCAGTGCTAGACCTTACAGGGACAGCTACAATGGGCAGTTCTTC
TRBJ2-3 | - | TRBV5-1 | TRBD1 | CASSPYTGAPDTQYF | TGCGCCAGCAGCCCGTACACAGGGGCCCCAGATACGCAGTATTTT
TRBJ1-4 | few | TRBV4-1 | - | CASSHKAGTWNEKLFF | TGCGCCAGCAGCCACAAAGCCGGGACATGGAATGAAAAACTGTTTTTT
TRBJ2-1 | - | TRBV7-9 | - | CASSFQRNEQFF | TGTGCCAGCAGCTTCCAACGGAATGAGCAGTTCTTC
TRBJ1-3 | - | TRBV29-1 | - | CSVTMGINTIYF | TGCAGCGTCACGATGGGTATTAACACCATATATTTT
TRBJ1-1 | few | TRBV6-6 | - | CATRPGDTEAFF | TGTGCCACTCGCCCTGGGGACACTGAAGCTTTCTTT
TRBJ2-1 | - | TRBV29-1 | TRBD2 | CSVGGPERREVLNEQFF | TGCAGCGTTGGGGGCCCGGAGAGGCGGGAGGTATTAAATGAGCAGTTCTTC
TRBJ2-3 | - | TRBV4-3 | - | CASSQVGNRQYF | TGCGCCAGCAGCCAAGTTGGGAATAGGCAGTATTTT
TRBJ2-3 | few | TRBV2 | - | CASSEVVPGDTQYF | TGTGCCAGCAGTGAAGTGGTCCCCGGGGATACGCAGTATTTT
TRBJ2-5 | - | TRBV3-1 | - | CASSPKGRTQYF | TGTGCCAGCAGCCCAAAAGGGAGGACCCAGTACTTC
TRBJ2-5 | - | TRBV7-2 | TRBD2 | CASSLYWREGQETQYF | TGTGCCAGCAGCTTATACTGGCGGGAGGGCCAGGAGACCCAGTACTTC
TRBJ2-1 | few | TRBV12-3/TRBV12-4 | - | CASSLAGAQSNEQFF | TGTGCCAGCAGTTTAGCAGGGGCTCAAAGTAATGAGCAGTTCTTC
TRBJ1-1 | - | TRBV20-1 | - | CSATAGSEAFF | TGCAGTGCTACCGCCGGGAGTGAAGCTTTCTTT
TRBJ2-3 | - | TRBV5-1 | TRBD2 | CASSRRTSGGTDTQYF | TGCGCCAGCAGCAGGAGGACTAGCGGGGGAACAGATACGCAGTATTTT
TRBJ2-5 | few | TRBV6-2/TRBV6-3 | TRBD2 | CTSSYYPGGTGETQYF | TGTACCAGCAGTTACTATCCGGGAGGGACGGGGGAGACCCAGTACTTC
TRBJ2-4 | - | TRBV13 | - | CATKRGNLAKNIQYF | TGTGCCACCAAAAGGGGGAACCTAGCCAAAAACATTCAGTACTTC
TRBJ1-5 | few | TRBV25-1 | - | CASKGQGNNQPQHF | TGTGCCAGCAAAGGTCAGGGGAATAATCAGCCCCAGCATTTT
TRBJ2-7 | few | TRBV20-1 | - | CSARPVTRYEQYF | TGCAGTGCTAGACCCGTCACTCGCTACGAGCAGTACTTC
TRBJ2-5 | - | TRBV7-9 | TRBD2 | CASSSSSGGDQETQYF | TGTGCCAGCAGCTCCTCTAGCGGGGGGGACCAAGAGACCCAGTACTTC
TRBJ1-1 | many | TRBV7-9 | - | CASSLSPTIEAFF | TGTGCCAGCAGCTTATCCCCTACAATTGAAGCTTTCTTT
TRBJ1-4 | few | TRBV19 | - | CASRPGNEKLFF | TGTGCCAGTAGGCCAGGGAATGAAAAACTGTTTTTT
TRBJ2-3 | few | TRBV14 | TRBD2 | CASSLGTSGQPTDTQYF | TGTGCCAGCAGCCTGGGGACTAGCGGCCAACCCACAGATACGCAGTATTTT
TRBJ2-5 | - | TRBV6-1 | - | CASLNWVGETQYF | TGTGCCAGTCTCAACTGGGTTGGGGAGACCCAGTACTTC
TRBJ1-4 | - | TRBV5-6 | TRBD1 | CASSETGRTNEKLFF | TGTGCCAGCAGCGAGACAGGGCGGACTAATGAAAAACTGTTTTTT
TRBJ2-3 | - | TRBV7-3 | TRBD2 | CASSSTPTSGYTDTQYF | TGTGCCAGCAGCTCTACCCCGACTAGCGGGTACACAGATACGCAGTATTTT
TRBJ2-3 | few | TRBV10-3 | TRBD1 | CAISAGDRGADTQYF | TGTGCCATCAGTGCCGGGGACAGGGGCGCAGATACGCAGTATTTT
TRBJ2-7 | few | TRBV20-1 | TRBD2 | CSASTGGERYLYEQYF | TGCAGTGCTTCCACGGGGGGGGAGCGATATCTCTACGAGCAGTACTTC
TRBJ1-3 | - | TRBV6-6 | - | CASSFGGAGNTIYF | TGTGCCAGCAGTTTTGGGGGGGCTGGAAACACCATATATTTT
TRBJ2-1 | few | TRBV29-1 | TRBD2 | CSFIGLAGGTYKNEQFF | TGCAGCTTTATCGGACTAGCGGGAGGGACTTACAAGAATGAGCAGTTCTTC
TRBJ2-5 | few | TRBV20-1 | - | CSARARDPVLRETYF | -
TRBJ1-6 | few | TRBV20-1 | - | CSAPEGRGDSPLHF | TGCAGTGCTCCCGAGGGGAGGGGGGATTCACCCCTCCACTTT
TRBJ2-1 | once | TRBV12-3/TRBV12-4 | TRBD1 | CASSIGQGLYEQFF | TGTGCCAGCAGTATAGGACAGGGGCTATATGAGCAGTTCTTC
TRBJ2-2 | - | TRBV5-1 | TRBD1 | CASSLPRDRGLTGELFF | TGCGCCAGCAGCTTACCCCGGGACAGGGGATTGACCGGGGAGCTGTTTTTT
TRBJ2-5 | - | TRBV7-2 | TRBD2 | CASHGLAFESETQYF | TGTGCCAGCCACGGACTAGCTTTTGAGTCGGAGACCCAGTACTTC
TRBJ2-7 | few | TRBV20-1 | TRBD2 | CSARASGSPEQYF | TGCAGTGCTAGAGCTAGCGGGAGTCCCGAGCAGTACTTC
TRBJ2-7 | - | TRBV6-6 | TRBD1 | CASSSPGQGHPYEQYF | TGTGCCAGCAGTTCCCCGGGACAGGGACATCCCTACGAGCAGTACTTC
TRBJ1-1 | - | TRBV12-3/TRBV12-4 | - | CATNTLGGTEAFF | TGTGCCACCAATACCTTGGGGGGCACTGAAGCTTTCTTT
TRBJ2-7 | few | TRBV12-3/TRBV12-4 | TRBD1 | CASSLEGTGYYEQYF | TGTGCCAGCAGTTTAGAAGGGACAGGGTATTACGAGCAGTACTTC
TRBJ2-2 | - | TRBV29-1 | TRBD1 | CSVAGTGTTGELFF | TGCAGCGTTGCCGGGACAGGGACCACCGGGGAGCTGTTTTTT
TRBJ2-5 | - | TRBV5-1 | - | CASSLADFHPTPPETQYF | TGCGCCAGCAGCCTTGCGGACTTTCATCCCACACCCCCAGAGACCCAGTACTTC